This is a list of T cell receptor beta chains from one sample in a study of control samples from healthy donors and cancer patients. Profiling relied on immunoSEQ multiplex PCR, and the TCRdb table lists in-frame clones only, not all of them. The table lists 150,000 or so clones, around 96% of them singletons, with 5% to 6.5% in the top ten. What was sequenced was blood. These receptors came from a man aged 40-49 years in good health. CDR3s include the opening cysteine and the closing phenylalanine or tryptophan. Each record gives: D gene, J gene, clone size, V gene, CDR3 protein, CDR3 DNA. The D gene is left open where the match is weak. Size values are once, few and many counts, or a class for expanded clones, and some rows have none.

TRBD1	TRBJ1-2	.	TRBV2	CASSETGAFYYTF	TGTGCCAGCAGTGAGACAGGGGCGTTTTACTACACCTTC
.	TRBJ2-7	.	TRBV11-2	CASSLEAGVGLAEQYF	TGTGCCAGCAGCTTAGAAGCCGGGGTTGGTTTGGCCGAGCAGTACTTC
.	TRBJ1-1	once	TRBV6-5	CAVRGAETEAFF	TGTGCCGTAAGGGGGGCGGAAACTGAAGCTTTCTTT
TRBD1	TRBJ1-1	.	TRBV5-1	CASGDRGNTEAFF	TGCGCCAGCGGGGACAGAGGGAACACTGAAGCTTTCTTT
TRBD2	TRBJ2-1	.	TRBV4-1	CASSQYLGLAGEQFF	TGCGCCAGCAGCCAGTACCTCGGACTAGCGGGCGAGCAGTTCTTC
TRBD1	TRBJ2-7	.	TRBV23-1	CASTSTGADQIVYEQYF	TGCGCCAGCACATCGACAGGGGCCGACCAAATCGTCTACGAGCAGTACTTC
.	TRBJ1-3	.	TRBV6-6	CASSLDPGNTIYF	TGTGCCAGCAGCCTAGACCCCGGAAACACCATATATTTT
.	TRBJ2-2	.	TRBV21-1	CASSSRRCKSTGELFF	TGTGCCAGCAGCTCACGGAGGTGTAAGTCCACCGGGGAGCTGTTTTTT
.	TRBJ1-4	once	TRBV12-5	CASGAGDYNEKLFF	TGTGCTAGTGGTGCCGGGGATTATAATGAAAAACTGTTTTTT
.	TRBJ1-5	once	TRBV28	CASSFNQPQHF	TGTGCCAGCAGTTTCAACCAGCCCCAGCATTTT
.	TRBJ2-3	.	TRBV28	CASTILDTQYF	TGTGCCAGCACCATTCTAGATACGCAGTATTTT
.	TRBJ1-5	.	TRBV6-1	CASSDIWGNQPQHF	TGTGCCAGCAGTGATATCTGGGGGAATCAGCCCCAGCATTTT
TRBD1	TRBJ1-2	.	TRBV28	CASSGTGYGYTF	TGTGCCAGCAGCGGGACAGGCTATGGCTACACCTTC
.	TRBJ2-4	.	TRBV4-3	CASSQDHKSLRENIQYF	TGCGCCAGCAGCCAAGATCATAAATCCCTAAGGGAAAACATTCAGTACTTC
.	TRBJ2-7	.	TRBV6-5	CASTLGRNYEQYF	TGTGCCAGCACGCTCGGACGGAACTACGAGCAGTACTTC
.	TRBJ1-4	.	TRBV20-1	CSASFRNEKLFF	TGCAGTGCTAGTTTCAGGAATGAAAAACTGTTTTTT
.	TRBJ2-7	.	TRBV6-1	CASSEIGYYEQYF	TGTGCCAGCAGTGAAATTGGTTACTACGAGCAGTACTTC
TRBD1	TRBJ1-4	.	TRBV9	CASSASTGGEKLFF	TGTGCCAGCAGCGCCTCGACAGGGGGTGAAAAACTGTTTTTT
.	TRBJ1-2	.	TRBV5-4	CASSPPDKGNKGYTF	TGTGCCAGCAGCCCCCCGGACAAGGGGAACAAGGGCTACACCTTC
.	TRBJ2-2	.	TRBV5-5	CASSLGVRGAGELFF	TGTGCCAGCAGCTTGGGTGTGAGAGGAGCCGGGGAGCTGTTTTTT
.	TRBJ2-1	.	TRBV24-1	CATSDVLGYEQFF	TGTGCCACCAGTGATGTCTTGGGCTATGAGCAGTTCTTC
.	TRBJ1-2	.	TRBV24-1	CATSGTGGSYGYTF	TGTGCCACCAGTGGGACGGGGGGCAGTTATGGCTACACCTTC
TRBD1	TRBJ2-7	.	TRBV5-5	CASSSGTGPYEQYF	TGTGCCAGCAGCTCCGGGACAGGGCCCTACGAGCAGTACTTC
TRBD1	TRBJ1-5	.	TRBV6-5	CASSPDRAGNQPQHF	TGTGCCAGCAGTCCGGACAGGGCCGGTAATCAGCCCCAGCATTTT
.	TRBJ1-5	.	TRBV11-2	CASSFVGGNQPQHF	TGTGCCAGCAGCTTCGTTGGGGGGAATCAGCCCCAGCATTTT
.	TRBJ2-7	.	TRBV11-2	CASSFGGSNYEQYF	TGTGCCAGCAGCTTCGGTGGCTCTAACTACGAGCAGTACTTC
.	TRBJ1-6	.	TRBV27	CASSLGGGSPLHF	TGTGCCAGCAGTTTGGGGGGAGGTTCACCCCTCCACTTT
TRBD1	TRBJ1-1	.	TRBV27	CASSWTGGDTEAFF	TGTGCCAGCAGTTGGACAGGGGGGGACACTGAAGCTTTCTTT
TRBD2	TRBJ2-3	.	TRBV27	CASSLSSGGTDTQYF	TGTGCCAGCAGTTTATCAAGCGGGGGCACAGATACGCAGTATTTT
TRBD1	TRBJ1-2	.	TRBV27	CASSPADRGNDGYTF	TGTGCCAGCAGTCCAGCCGACAGGGGGAATGATGGCTACACCTTC
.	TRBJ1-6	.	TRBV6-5	CASSYSGTSNSPLHF	TGTGCCAGCAGTTACTCAGGGACATCAAATTCACCCCTCCACTTT
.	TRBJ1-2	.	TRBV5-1	CASGATDGNYGYTF	TGCGCCAGCGGGGCAACCGACGGCAACTATGGCTACACCTTC
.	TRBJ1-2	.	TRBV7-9	CASSLTTGQGDGYTF	TGTGCCAGCAGCCTGACTACAGGGCAGGGCGATGGCTACACCTTC
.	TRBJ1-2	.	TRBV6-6	CASSTRDYGYTF	TGTGCCAGCAGTACCCGGGACTATGGCTACACCTTC
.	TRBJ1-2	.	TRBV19	CASSIGRRSYTDGYTF	TGTGCCAGTAGTATTGGCAGGCGAAGCTATACGGATGGCTACACCTTC
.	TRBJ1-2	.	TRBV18	CASSPSGAVLSTF	TGTGCCAGCTCACCATCGGGGGCGGTACTCAGCACCTTC
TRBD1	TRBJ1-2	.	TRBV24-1	CATSDLQGTANYGYTF	TGTGCCACCAGTGATTTGCAAGGGACAGCTAACTATGGCTACACCTTC
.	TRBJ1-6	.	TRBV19	CASSTPDSSYNSPLHF	TGTGCCAGTAGTACCCCGGACAGCTCCTATAATTCACCCCTCCACTTT
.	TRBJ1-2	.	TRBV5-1	CASSLWPGTSQGYTF	TGCGCCAGCAGCTTGTGGCCAGGGACGTCGCAGGGCTACACCTTC
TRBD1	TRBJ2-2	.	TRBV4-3	CASSPTGGGVDTGELFF	TGCGCCAGCAGCCCGACAGGGGGGGGTGTAGACACCGGGGAGCTGTTTTTT
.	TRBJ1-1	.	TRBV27	CASSFRGSGTEAFF	TGTGCCAGCAGTTTTCGAGGCTCCGGCACTGAAGCTTTCTTT
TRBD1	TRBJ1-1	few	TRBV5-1	CASSGGQGALNTEAFF	TGCGCCAGCAGCGGGGGACAGGGGGCTCTGAACACTGAAGCTTTCTTT